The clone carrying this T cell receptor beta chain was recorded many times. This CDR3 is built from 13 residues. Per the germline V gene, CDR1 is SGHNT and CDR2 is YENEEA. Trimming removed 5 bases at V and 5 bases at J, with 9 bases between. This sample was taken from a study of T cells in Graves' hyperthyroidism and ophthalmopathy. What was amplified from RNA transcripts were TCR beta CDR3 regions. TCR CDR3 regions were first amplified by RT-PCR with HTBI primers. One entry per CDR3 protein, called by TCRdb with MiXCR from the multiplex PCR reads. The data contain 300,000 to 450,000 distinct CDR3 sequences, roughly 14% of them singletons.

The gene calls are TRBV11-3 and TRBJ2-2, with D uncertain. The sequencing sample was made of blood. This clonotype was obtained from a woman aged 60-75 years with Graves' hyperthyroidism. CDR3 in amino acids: CASSRIQTGELFF. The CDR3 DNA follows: TGTGCCAGCAGCCGCATACAGACCGGGGAGCTGTTTTTT. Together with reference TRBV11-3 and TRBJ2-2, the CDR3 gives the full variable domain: EAGVVQSPRYKIIEKKQPVAFWCNPISGHNTLYWYLQNLGQGPELLIRYENEEAVDDSQLPKDRFSAERLKGVDSTLKIQPAELGDSAVYLCASSRIQTGELFFGEGSRLTVL.